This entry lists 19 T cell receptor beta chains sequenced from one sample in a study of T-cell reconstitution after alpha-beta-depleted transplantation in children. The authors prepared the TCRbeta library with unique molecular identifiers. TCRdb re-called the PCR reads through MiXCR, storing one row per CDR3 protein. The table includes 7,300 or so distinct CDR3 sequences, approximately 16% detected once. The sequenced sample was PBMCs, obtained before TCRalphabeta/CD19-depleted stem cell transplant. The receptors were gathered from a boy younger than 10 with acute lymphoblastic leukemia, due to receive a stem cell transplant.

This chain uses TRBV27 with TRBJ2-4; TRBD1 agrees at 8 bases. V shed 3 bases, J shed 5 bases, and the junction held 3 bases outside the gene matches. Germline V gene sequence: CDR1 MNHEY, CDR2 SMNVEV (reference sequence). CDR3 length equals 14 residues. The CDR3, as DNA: TGTGCCAGCAGTTTTGGGGACAGGCAAAACATTCAGTACTTC. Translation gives CASSFGDRQNIQYF.

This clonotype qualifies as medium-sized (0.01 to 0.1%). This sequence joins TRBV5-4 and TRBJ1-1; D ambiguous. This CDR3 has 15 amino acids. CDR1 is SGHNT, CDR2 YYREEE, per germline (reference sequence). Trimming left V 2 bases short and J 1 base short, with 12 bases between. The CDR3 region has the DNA TGTGCCAGCAGCTTTTCTGCAAACTCGAACACTGAAGCTTTCTTT. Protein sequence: CASSFSANSNTEAFF.

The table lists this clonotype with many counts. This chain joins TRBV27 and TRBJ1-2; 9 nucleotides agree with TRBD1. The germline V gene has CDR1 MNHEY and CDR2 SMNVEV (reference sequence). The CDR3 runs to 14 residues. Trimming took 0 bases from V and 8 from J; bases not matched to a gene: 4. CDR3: CASSLSSTGGGYTF. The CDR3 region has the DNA TGTGCCAGCAGTTTATCTTCGACAGGGGGAGGCTACACCTTC.

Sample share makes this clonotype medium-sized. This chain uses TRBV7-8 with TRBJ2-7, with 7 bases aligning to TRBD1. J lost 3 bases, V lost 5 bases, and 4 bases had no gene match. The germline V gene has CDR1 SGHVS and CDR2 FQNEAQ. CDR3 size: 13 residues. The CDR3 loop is CASSRAGGYEQYF. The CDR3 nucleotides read TGTGCCAGCAGCCGGGCAGGGGGCTACGAGCAGTACTTC.

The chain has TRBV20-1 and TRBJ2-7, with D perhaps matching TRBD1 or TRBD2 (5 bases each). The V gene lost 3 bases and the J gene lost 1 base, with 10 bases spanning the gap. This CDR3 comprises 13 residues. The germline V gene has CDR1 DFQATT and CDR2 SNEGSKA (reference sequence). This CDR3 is CSASRDRSYEQYV. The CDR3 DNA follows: TGCAGTGCTAGTCGGGACCGGTCCTACGAGCAGTACGTC.

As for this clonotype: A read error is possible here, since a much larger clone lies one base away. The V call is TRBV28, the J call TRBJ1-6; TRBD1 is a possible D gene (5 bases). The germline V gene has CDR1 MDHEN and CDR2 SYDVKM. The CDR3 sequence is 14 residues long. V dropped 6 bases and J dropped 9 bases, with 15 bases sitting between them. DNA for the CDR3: TGTGCCAGCAGCCTAACAGGAGTTGGTTCACCCCTCCACTTT. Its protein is CASSLTGVGSPLHF. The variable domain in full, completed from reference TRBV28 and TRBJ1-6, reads DVKVTQSSRYLVKRTGEKVFLECVQDMDHENMFWYRQDPGLGLRLIYFSYDVKMKEKGDIPEGYSVSREKKERFSLILESASTNQTSMYLCASSLTGVGSPLHFGNGTRLTVT.

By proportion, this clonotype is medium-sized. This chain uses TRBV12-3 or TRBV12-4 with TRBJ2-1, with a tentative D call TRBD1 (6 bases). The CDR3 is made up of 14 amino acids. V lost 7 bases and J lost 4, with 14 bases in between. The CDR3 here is CASTRGLTYNEQFF. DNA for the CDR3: TGTGCCAGCACCAGGGGTTTGACTTACAATGAGCAGTTCTTC.

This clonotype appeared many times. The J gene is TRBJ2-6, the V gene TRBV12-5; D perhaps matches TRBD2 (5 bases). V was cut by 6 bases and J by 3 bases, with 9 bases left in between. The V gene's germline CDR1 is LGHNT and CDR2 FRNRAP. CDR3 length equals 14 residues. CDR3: CASGSGIGANVLTF. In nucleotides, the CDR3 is TGTGCTAGTGGATCGGGGATTGGGGCCAACGTCCTGACTTTC. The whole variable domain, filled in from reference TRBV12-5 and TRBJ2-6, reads DARVTQTPRHKVTEMGQEVTMRCQPILGHNTVFWYRQTMMQGLELLAYFRNRAPLDDSGMPKDRFSAEMPDATLATLKIQPSEPRDSAVYFCASGSGIGANVLTFGAGSRLTVL.

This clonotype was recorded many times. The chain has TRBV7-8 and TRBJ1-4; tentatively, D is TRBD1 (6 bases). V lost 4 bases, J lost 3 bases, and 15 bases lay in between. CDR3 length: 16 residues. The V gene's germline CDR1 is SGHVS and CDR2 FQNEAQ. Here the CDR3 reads CASSSTSGAANEKLFF. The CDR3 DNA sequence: TGTGCCAGCAGCTCCACCTCGGGGGCAGCTAATGAAAAACTGTTTTTT.

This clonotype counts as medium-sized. The DNA for the CDR3 is TGCAGTGCTCCAACGTTTTCTTCCTACAATGAGCAGTTCTTC. This sequence encodes CSAPTFSSYNEQFF. This chain links TRBV20-1 with TRBJ2-1, with D unresolved. The CDR3 runs 14 residues. V lost 5 bases, J lost 1 base, and 12 bases lay in between. The germline V gene has CDR1 DFQATT and CDR2 SNEGSKA (reference sequence).

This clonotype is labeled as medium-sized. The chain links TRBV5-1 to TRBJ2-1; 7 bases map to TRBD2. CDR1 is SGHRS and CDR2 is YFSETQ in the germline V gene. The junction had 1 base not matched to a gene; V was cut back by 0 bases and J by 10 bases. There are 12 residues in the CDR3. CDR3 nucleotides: TGCGCCAGCAGCTTGGAGGGACTAGAGCAGTTCTTC. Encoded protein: CASSLEGLEQFF. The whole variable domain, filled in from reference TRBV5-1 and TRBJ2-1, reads KAGVTQTPRYLIKTRGQQVTLSCSPISGHRSVSWYQQTPGQGLQFLFEYFSETQRNKGNFPGRFSGRQFSNSRSEMNVSTLELGDSALYLCASSLEGLEQFFGPGTRLTVL.

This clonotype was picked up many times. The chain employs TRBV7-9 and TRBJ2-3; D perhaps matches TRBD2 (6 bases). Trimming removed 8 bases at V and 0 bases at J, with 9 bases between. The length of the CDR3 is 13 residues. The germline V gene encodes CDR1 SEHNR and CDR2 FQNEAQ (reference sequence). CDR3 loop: CASSDYSTDTQYF. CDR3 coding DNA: TGTGCCAGCTCGGACTACAGCACAGATACGCAGTATTTT.

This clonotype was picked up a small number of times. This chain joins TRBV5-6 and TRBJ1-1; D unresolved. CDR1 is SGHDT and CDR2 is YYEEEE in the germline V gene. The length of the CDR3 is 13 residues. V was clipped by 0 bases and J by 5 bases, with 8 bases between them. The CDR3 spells CASSLGGLTEAFF. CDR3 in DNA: TGTGCCAGCAGCTTGGGAGGGTTGACTGAAGCTTTCTTT.

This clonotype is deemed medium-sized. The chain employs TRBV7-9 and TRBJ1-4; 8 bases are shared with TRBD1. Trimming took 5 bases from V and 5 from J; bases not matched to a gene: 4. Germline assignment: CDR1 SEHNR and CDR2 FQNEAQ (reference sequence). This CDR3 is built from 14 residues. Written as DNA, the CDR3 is TGTGCCAGCAGCGACAGGGGCTCCAATGAAAAACTGTTTTTT. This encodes CASSDRGSNEKLFF.

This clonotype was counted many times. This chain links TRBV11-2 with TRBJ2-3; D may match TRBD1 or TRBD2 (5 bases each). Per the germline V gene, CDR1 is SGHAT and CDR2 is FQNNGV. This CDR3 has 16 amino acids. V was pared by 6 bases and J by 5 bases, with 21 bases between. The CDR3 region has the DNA TGTGCCAGCAGTCAGCACCGGGGCCAAGGGGTAGATACGCAGTATTTT. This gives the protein CASSQHRGQGVDTQYF.

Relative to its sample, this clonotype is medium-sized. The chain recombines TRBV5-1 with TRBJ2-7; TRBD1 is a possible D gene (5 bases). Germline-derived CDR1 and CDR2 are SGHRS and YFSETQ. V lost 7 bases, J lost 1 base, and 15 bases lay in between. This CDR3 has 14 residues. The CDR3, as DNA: TGCGCCAGCGCTACAGGTGAGGCTTCCTACGAGCAGTACTTC. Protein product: CASATGEASYEQYF. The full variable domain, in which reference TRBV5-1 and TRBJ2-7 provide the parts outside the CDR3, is KAGVTQTPRYLIKTRGQQVTLSCSPISGHRSVSWYQQTPGQGLQFLFEYFSETQRNKGNFPGRFSGRQFSNSRSEMNVSTLELGDSALYLCASATGEASYEQYFGPGTRLTVT.

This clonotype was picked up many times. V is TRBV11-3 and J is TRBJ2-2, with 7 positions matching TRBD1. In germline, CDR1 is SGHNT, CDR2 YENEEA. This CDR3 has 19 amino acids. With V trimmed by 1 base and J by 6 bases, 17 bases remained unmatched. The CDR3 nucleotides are TGTGCCAGCAGCTTAGGGGCCAGAGGGGGCCCGAAACACCCCGGGGAGCTGTTTTTT. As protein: CASSLGARGGPKHPGELFF.

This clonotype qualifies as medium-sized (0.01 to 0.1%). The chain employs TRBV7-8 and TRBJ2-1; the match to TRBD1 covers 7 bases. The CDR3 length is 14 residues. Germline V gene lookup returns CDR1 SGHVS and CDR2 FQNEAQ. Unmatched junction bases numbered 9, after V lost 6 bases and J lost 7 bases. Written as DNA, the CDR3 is TGTGCCAGCAGTTTCGACAGGGCCAGGAATGAGCAGTTCTTC. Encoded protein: CASSFDRARNEQFF.

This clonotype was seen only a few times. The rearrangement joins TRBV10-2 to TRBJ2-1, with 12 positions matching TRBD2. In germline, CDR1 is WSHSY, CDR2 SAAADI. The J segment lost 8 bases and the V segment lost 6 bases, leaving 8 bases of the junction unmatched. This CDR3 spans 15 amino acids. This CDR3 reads CASRPTSGGWDEQFF. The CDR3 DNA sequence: TGCGCCAGCAGGCCTACTAGCGGGGGGTGGGATGAGCAGTTCTTC.